This T cell receptor beta chain was documented in a study of blood T cell repertoires in COVID-19. Across the study: T cells, B-cell-depleted T cells, or PBMCs supplied cDNA or gDNA.

Data came from immunoSEQ multiplex PCR; TCRdb stores just in-frame clones and leaves some out. The repertoire holds approximately 200,000 clones, with approximately 84% as singletons. Trimming stripped 4 bases from V and 5 bases from J, with 8 bases between. This CDR3 is built from 13 residues. The germline V gene encodes CDR1 SEHNR and CDR2 FQNEAQ (reference sequence). The sample consisted of peripheral blood. This rearrangement joins TRBV7-9 to TRBJ2-2, with a weak D call TRBD1 (6 bases). This clonotype was obtained from a woman in her fifties or sixties with acute or convalescent COVID-19. CDR3 sequence: CASSYRETGELFF. The CDR3 DNA reads as TGTGCCAGCAGCTACAGGGAAACCGGGGAGCTGTTTTTT.